This T cell receptor (beta chain) was sequenced during a study of T-cell reconstitution after alpha-beta-depleted transplantation in children. General study results and limits: In patients about two months after transplant, alpha-beta T cells reportedly arose from several hundred expanded graft clones. At one year after transplant, newly produced T cells mostly accounted for T-cell counts and diversity.

This CDR3 spans 12 amino acids. Between the trimmed V and J ends, which lost 5 bases and 7 bases, there was a span of 11 bases. Library preparation (for TCRbeta) was performed with unique molecular identifiers. From the PCR reads, TCRdb called clonotypes with MiXCR, one entry per CDR3 protein. The data hold more than 15,000 distinct CDR3 sequences, with around 12% observed a single time. The table lists this clonotype with many counts. The antigen remains undetermined. This clonotype was obtained from a boy less than two years old who had a stem cell transplant for Wiskott-Aldrich syndrome, so the T cells may come from the graft donor. The J gene is TRBJ2-5, the V gene TRBV12-3 or TRBV12-4; weak D call: TRBD1 (6 bases). This material consisted of PBMCs, mostly from graft donor cells, taken 180 days after TCRalphabeta/CD19-depleted stem cell transplant. In nucleotides, the CDR3 is TGTGCCAGCAGTAACAGGGTCGGGACCCAGTACTTC. The encoded protein is CASSNRVGTQYF.